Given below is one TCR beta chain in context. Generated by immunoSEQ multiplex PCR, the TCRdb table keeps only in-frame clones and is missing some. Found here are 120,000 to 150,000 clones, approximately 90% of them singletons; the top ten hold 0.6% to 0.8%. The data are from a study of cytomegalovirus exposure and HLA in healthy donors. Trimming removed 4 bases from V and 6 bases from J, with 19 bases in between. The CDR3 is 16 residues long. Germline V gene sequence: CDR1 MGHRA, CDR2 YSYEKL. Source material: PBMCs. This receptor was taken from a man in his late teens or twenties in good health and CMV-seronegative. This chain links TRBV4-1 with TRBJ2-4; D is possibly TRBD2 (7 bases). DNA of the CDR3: TGCGCCAGCAGCCTCCTTGGGGGGGCTGTAGGAAACATTCAGTACTTC. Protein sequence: CASSLLGGAVGNIQYF.